The present TCR beta chain was sequenced within a study of long-term antiretroviral therapy in people with HIV. This CDR3 region has 15 residues. Per the germline V gene, CDR1 is SGHTA and CDR2 is FQGNSA. Deletions cut 6 bases from V and 1 base from J, with 16 bases between. Investigators performed immunoSEQ version v3.0 at survey level. Generated by immunoSEQ multiplex PCR, the TCRdb table keeps only in-frame clones and is missing some. The data hold about 35,000 clones, with 65% to 85% observed a single time. This TCR derives from a man aged 45-65 years with HIV. The chain carries TRBV7-2 and TRBJ2-7; maybe TRBD1 (6 bases). The specimen was unsorted PBMCs, collected 3 years after starting antiretroviral therapy. This CDR3 is CASSQGLGRSYEQYF. The CDR3 DNA reads as TGTGCCAGCAGTCAGGGGCTGGGGCGGTCCTACGAGCAGTACTTC.